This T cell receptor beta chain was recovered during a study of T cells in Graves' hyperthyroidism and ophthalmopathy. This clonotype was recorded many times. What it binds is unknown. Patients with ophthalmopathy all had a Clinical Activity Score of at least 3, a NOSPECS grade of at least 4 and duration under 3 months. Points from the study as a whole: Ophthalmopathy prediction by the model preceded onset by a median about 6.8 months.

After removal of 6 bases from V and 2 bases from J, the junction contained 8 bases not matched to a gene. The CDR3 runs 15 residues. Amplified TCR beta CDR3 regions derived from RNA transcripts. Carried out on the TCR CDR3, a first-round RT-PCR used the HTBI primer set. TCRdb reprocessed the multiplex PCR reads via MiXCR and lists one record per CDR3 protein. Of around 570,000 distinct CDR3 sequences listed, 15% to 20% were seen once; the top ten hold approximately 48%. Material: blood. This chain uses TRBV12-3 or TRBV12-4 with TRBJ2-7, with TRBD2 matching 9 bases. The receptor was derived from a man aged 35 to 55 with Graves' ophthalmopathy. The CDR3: CASRTTTSGTYEQYF. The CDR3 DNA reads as TGTGCCAGCAGAACCACGACTAGCGGAACCTACGAGCAGTACTTC.